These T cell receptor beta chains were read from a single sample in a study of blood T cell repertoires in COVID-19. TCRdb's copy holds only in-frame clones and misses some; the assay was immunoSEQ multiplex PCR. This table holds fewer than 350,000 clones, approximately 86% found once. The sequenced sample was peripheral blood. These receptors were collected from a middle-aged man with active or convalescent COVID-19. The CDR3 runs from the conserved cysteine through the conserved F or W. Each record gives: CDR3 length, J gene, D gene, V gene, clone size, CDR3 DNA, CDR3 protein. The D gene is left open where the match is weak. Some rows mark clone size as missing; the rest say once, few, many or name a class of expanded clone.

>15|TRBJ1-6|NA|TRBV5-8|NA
TGTGCCAGCAGCTGGGGGCAGGGGCGTAATTCACCCCTCCACTTT
CASSWGQGRNSPLHF
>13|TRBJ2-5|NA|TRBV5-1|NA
TGCGCCAGCAGCTTGGGGGTGGAGGAGACCCAGTACTTC
CASSLGVEETQYF
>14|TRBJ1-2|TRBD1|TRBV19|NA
TGTGCCAGTACCTACCCGGGACAGGGGTCGGGCTACACCTTC
CASTYPGQGSGYTF
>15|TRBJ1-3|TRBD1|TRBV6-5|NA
TGTGCCAGCAGGGACTCGACAGGGGGCAAGAACACCATATATTTT
CASRDSTGGKNTIYF
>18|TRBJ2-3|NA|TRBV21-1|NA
TGTGCCAGCAGCAAAACAAATATACGGGGGGCCGGGGCAGATACGCAGTATTTT
CASSKTNIRGAGADTQYF
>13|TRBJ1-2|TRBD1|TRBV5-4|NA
TGTGCCAGCAGCTTGCAGGGGGCATATGGCTACACCTTC
CASSLQGAYGYTF
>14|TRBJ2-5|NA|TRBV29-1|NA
TGCAGCGTTGGTGAGACTGTTTACCAAGAGACCCAGTACTTC
CSVGETVYQETQYF
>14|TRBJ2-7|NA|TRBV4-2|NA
TGTGCCAGCAGCCACGAAGGACAGAGCTACGAGCAGTACTTC
CASSHEGQSYEQYF
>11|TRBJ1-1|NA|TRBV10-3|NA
TGTGCCACCGCAGGGAACACTGAAGCTTTCTTT
CATAGNTEAFF
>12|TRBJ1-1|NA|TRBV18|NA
TGTGCCAGCTCACCAGGCGCAGGGCTGGCTTTCTTT
CASSPGAGLAFF
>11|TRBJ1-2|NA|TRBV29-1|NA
TGCAGCGTGGGCGGTGACAGTGGCTACACCTTC
CSVGGDSGYTF
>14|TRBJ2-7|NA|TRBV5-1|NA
TGCGCCAGCAGCTTGGGGCCTAGCTCCTACGAGCAGTACTTC
CASSLGPSSYEQYF
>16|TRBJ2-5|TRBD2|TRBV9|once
TGTGCCAGCAGTGCTACTAGCGGGGGGTCACGGGATACCCAGTACTTC
CASSATSGGSRDTQYF
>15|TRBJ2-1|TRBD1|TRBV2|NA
TGTGCCAGCAGTGAAACCGATTACAGGGGTAATGAGCAGTTCTTC
CASSETDYRGNEQFF
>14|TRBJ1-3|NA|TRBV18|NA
TGTGCCAGCTCACCAGGCCAGCGGGGAAACACCATATATTTT
CASSPGQRGNTIYF
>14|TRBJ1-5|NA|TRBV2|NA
TGTGCCAGCAGTCCTTCTAGGGGGAATCAGCCCCAGCATTTT
CASSPSRGNQPQHF
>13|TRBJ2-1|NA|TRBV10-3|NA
TGTGCCATCAGTGAGTGGGCAGAGAATGAGCAGTTCTTC
CAISEWAENEQFF
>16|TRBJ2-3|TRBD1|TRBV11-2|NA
TGTGCCAGCAGCTTGGCCGGGACAGGGAACACAGATACGCAGTATTTT
CASSLAGTGNTDTQYF
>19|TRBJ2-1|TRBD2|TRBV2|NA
TGTGCCAGCAGTCCGGGACTAGCGGGACTAGCGGGAGAAGTGGGTGAGCAGTTCTTC
CASSPGLAGLAGEVGEQFF
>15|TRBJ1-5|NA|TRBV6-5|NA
TGTGCCAGCAGTACTTCTATCCAGGGGAATCAGCCCCAGCATTTT
CASSTSIQGNQPQHF
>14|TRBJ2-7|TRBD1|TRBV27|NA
TGTGCCAGCAGTCCCGGACAGGTTCGCTACGAGCAGTACTTC
CASSPGQVRYEQYF
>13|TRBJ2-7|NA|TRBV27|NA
TGTGCCAGCAGCGGCCAGGGGGGTTACGAGCAGTACTTC
CASSGQGGYEQYF
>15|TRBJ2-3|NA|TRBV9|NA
TGTGCCAGCAGCCCAAGGCCGGTGCGGGGAGATACGCAGTATTTT
CASSPRPVRGDTQYF
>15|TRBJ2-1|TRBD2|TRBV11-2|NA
TGTGCCAGCAGCTTAGAAACTAGCGGGACAAATGAGCAGTTCTTC
CASSLETSGTNEQFF
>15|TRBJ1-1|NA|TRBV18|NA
TGTGCCAGCTCACCAGGGGAGGGCCTGGGCGCTGAAGCTTTCTTT
CASSPGEGLGAEAFF
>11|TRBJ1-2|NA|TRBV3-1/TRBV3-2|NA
TGTGCCGCGGCCGGGACTGGGCGCTACACCTTC
CAAAGTGRYTF
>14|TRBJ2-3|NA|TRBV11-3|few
TGTGCCAGCAGCTTATTCTCAGGCACAGATACGCAGTATTTT
CASSLFSGTDTQYF
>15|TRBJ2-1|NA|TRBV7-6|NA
TGTGCCAGCAGCTCCCATAGGGGGAGGGGGAATGAGCAGTTCTTC
CASSSHRGRGNEQFF
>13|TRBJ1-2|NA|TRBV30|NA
TGTGCCTGGACTTTGAGGGAGAACTATGGCTACACCTTC
CAWTLRENYGYTF
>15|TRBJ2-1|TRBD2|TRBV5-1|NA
TGCGCCAGCAGCCCCCCCCTAGCGGGAACCTATGAGCAGTTCTTC
CASSPPLAGTYEQFF
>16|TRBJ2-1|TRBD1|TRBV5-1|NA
TGCGCCAGCCAATTAGGCAGGACAGGGGACTACAATGAGCAGTTCTTC
CASQLGRTGDYNEQFF
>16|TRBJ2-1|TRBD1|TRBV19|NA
TGTGCCAGTAGTCGAGCAGGGGGTAGGGCCTACAATGAGCAGTTCTTC
CASSRAGGRAYNEQFF
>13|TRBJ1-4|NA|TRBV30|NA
TGTGCCTGGAAGCAAGGGACATTGGAAAAACTGTTTTTT
CAWKQGTLEKLFF
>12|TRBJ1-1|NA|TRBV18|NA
TGTGCCAGCTCACAAATAAACACTGAAGCTTTCTTT
CASSQINTEAFF
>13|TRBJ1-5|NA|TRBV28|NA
TGTGCCAGCAGCCCAACTACAAATCAGCCCCAGCATTTT
CASSPTTNQPQHF
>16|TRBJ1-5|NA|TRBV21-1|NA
TGTGCCAGCAGCAAAGCCTTACGGACAGGCGATCAGCCCCAGCATTTT
CASSKALRTGDQPQHF
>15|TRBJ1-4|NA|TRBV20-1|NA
TGCAGTGCTAGTGGACCCGGGAATAGGTGGGAAAAACTGTTTTTT
CSASGPGNRWEKLFF
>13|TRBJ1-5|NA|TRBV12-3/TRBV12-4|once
TGTGTCAGCAGTTTCACCGGGGATCAGCCCCAGCATTTT
CVSSFTGDQPQHF
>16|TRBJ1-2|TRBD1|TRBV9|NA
TGTGCCAGCAGCGCCGAGGGACAGACTATAGTGTGGGGCTACACCTTC
CASSAEGQTIVWGYTF
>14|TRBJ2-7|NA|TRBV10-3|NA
TGTGCCATCAGTGAAGGAGGACGCAAGGACGAGCAGTACTTC
CAISEGGRKDEQYF
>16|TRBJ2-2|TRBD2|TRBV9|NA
TGTGCCAGCAGCGTTGCGACTAGCGGGAGCACCGGGGAGCTGTTTTTT
CASSVATSGSTGELFF
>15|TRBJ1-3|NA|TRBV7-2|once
TGTGCCAGCAGCTCGACAGGATACTCTGGAAACACCATATATTTT
CASSSTGYSGNTIYF
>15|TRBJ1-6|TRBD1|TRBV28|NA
TGTGCCAGCAGTTTAGGGACAGGGGGTAATTCACCCCTCCACTTT
CASSLGTGGNSPLHF
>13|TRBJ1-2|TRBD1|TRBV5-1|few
TGCGCCAGCAGCCAGGGACAGGGCTATGGCTACACCTTC
CASSQGQGYGYTF
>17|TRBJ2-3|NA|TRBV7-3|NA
TGTGCCAGCAGCCCCACCGCGCCAGGGGACGGGACAGATACGCAGTATTTT
CASSPTAPGDGTDTQYF
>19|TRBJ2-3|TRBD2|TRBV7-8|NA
TGTGCCAGCAGCCTCGGACATACAAGTCGTCTAGCGGGGGGGCATACGCAGTATTTT
CASSLGHTSRLAGGHTQYF
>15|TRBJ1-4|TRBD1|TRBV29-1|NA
TGCAGCGTCGATGGGCCGGGACAGAGTTTCACAAAACTGTTTTTT
CSVDGPGQSFTKLFF
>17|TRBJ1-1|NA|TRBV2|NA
TGTGCCAGCAGTGAAGCAGGTCCTGGGGGGTTGAACACTGAAGCTTTCTTT
CASSEAGPGGLNTEAFF
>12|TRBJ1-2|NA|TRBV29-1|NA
TGCAGCGTTGAACGGGTAGAGTATGGCTACACCTTC
CSVERVEYGYTF
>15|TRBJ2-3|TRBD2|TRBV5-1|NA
TGCGCCAGCAGCCAAAGCGGGGGGGCCGGGGATACGCAGTATTTT
CASSQSGGAGDTQYF
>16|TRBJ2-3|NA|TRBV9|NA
TGTGCCAGCAGCGTAGGGTTGGGGCTAGCGATAGATACGCAGTATTTT
CASSVGLGLAIDTQYF
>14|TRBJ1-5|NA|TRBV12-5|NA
TGTGCTAGTGGTTTGGGGGAGATCAATCAGCCCCAGCATTTT
CASGLGEINQPQHF
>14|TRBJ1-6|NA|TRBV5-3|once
TGTGCCAGAAGCTTGTACAGCCATAATTCACCCCTCCACTTT
CARSLYSHNSPLHF
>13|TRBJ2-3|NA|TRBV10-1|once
TGCGCCAGCAGTGAGCGGAGCACAGATACGCAGTATTTT
CASSERSTDTQYF
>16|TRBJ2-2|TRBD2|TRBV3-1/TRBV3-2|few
TGTGCCAGCAGCCAGGGACTAGTTTCGAACACCGGGGAGCTGTTTTTT
CASSQGLVSNTGELFF